The rows below give T cell receptor beta chains drawn from one sample of a study of CD8+CD57+ T cells in acquired aplastic anemia. TCRdb called the reads again in MiXCR, with one record for every CDR3 protein. The sample comprises 150,000 to 200,000 distinct CDR3 sequences, approximately 43% of which are singletons, and under 1.2% rests with the top ten. The sequenced sample was sorted CD4+, CD8+, or CD8+CD57+ T cells (not recorded which) from PBMCs. Receptor source: a human donor in good health. CDR3s include the opening cysteine and the closing phenylalanine or tryptophan. D genes are given only for firm matches. For some rows the clone size is stated as once, few or many, or as a class when expanded; others skip it.

TRBV9,NA,NA,TRBJ2-1,TGTGCCAGCAGCGTACTCGAGGGCGGGGATGAGCAGTTCTTC,CASSVLEGGDEQFF
TRBV2,few,TRBD2,TRBJ2-5,TGTGCCAGCAATAGCGGGGGGCGGGAGACCCAGTACTTC,CASNSGGRETQYF
TRBV5-5,many,NA,TRBJ2-3,TGTGCCAGCAGCTTTGGACAGACCACAGATACGCAGTATTTT,CASSFGQTTDTQYF
TRBV14,many,TRBD1,TRBJ1-2,TGTGCCAGCAGCCAAGAAACCTGGACAGGGGTGGACTATGGCTACACCTTC,CASSQETWTGVDYGYTF
TRBV5-5,many,NA,TRBJ1-1,TGTGCCAGCATCCATGGGGTGGGGGTACCTGAAGCTTTCTTT,CASIHGVGVPEAFF
TRBV5-4,many,NA,TRBJ1-6,TGTGCCAGCAGCTTGGTCTCGGGGGCGAGCTCCTATAATTCACCCCTCCACTTT,CASSLVSGASSYNSPLHF
TRBV2,NA,TRBD1,TRBJ2-7,TGTGCCAGCAGCACCCAGGACAGGGGCCCCCTCGAGCAGTACTTC,CASSTQDRGPLEQYF
TRBV4-1,many,NA,TRBJ2-7,TGCGCCAGCAGCCAAGAGATCGGATCCTACGAGCAGTACTTC,CASSQEIGSYEQYF
TRBV10-3,many,NA,TRBJ1-5,TGTGCCATCAGGGGTAGCAATCAGCCCCAGCATTTT,CAIRGSNQPQHF
TRBV6-1,NA,NA,TRBJ1-2,TGTGCCAGCAGTGTAAATACAGGGATTGGGGGCTATGGCTACACCTTC,CASSVNTGIGGYGYTF
TRBV19,many,NA,TRBJ1-1,TGTGCCAGTCTTATGAACACTGAAGCTTTCTTT,CASLMNTEAFF
TRBV25-1,few,TRBD1,TRBJ1-2,TGTGCCAGCAGTGCGGGACAGGGAATCTATGGCTACACCTTC,CASSAGQGIYGYTF
TRBV2,NA,NA,TRBJ2-7,TGTGCCAGCGCCCTTAACCTCGTGGGGCAGTACTTC,CASALNLVGQYF
TRBV11-1,NA,TRBD2,TRBJ2-7,TGTGCCAGCAGCATGGGGGTTACTAGCGGAATCTACGAGCAGTACTTC,CASSMGVTSGIYEQYF
TRBV20-1,many,TRBD1,TRBJ1-6,TGCAGTGCTAGAGTACAGGGGTTCGTGAATTCACCCCTCCACTTT,CSARVQGFVNSPLHF
TRBV10-3,NA,NA,TRBJ1-1,TGTGCCATCAGTAGTATGGAGAGGGGGTTCACTGAAGCTTTCTTT,CAISSMERGFTEAFF
TRBV4-1,many,NA,TRBJ1-1,TGCGCCAGCAGCCAGCCCGGTGGGGCTGAAGCTTTCTTT,CASSQPGGAEAFF
TRBV14,NA,TRBD1,TRBJ1-2,TGTGCCAGCAGTCTTATTCCAGGGGGAGATGGCTACACCTTC,CASSLIPGGDGYTF
TRBV28,once,NA,TRBJ1-1,TGTGCCAGCAGTTTTGGGGCCGGGGCCCAAGCTTTCTTT,CASSFGAGAQAFF
TRBV6-1,many,NA,TRBJ1-2,TGTGCCAGCACCCAAGTTATCAGGGAGGGTGGCTACACCTTC,CASTQVIREGGYTF
TRBV6-1,many,NA,TRBJ2-2,TGTGCCAGCAGTGCTCGGCAGTTGAACACCGGGGAGCTGTTTTTT,CASSARQLNTGELFF
TRBV7-6,NA,TRBD2,TRBJ2-7,TGTGCCAGCCAGGGACTAGCGGGGTCCTACGAGCAGTACTTC,CASQGLAGSYEQYF
TRBV15,NA,TRBD1,TRBJ2-7,TGTGCCACCTCCCAGGGTGGGACAGGGACCTACGAGCAGTACTTC,CATSQGGTGTYEQYF
TRBV24-1,NA,NA,TRBJ2-2,TGTGCCACCAGTGATTCGCGGAGAGCAAACACCGGGGAGCTGTTTTTT,CATSDSRRANTGELFF
TRBV7-6,NA,NA,TRBJ1-3,TGTGCCAGCAGCTCCCCTTGGGTACAAAGCTCTGGAAACACCATATATTTT,CASSSPWVQSSGNTIYF
TRBV11-2,many,NA,TRBJ2-6,TGTGCCAGCAGCTTAGGCAGGGGCAGGGTCCGATCTGGGGCCAACGTCCTGACTTTC,CASSLGRGRVRSGANVLTF
TRBV28,few,TRBD1,TRBJ1-2,TGTGCCAGTTACAGGGGGTGGAACTATGGCTACACCTTC,CASYRGWNYGYTF
TRBV24-1,NA,NA,TRBJ2-1,TGTGCCACCAGTGACCTTAGCGGTGATAGTTCGGGGTCGGAGCAGTTCTTC,CATSDLSGDSSGSEQFF
TRBV7-2,NA,NA,TRBJ1-1,TGTGCCAGCAGCTTAAATGGGTTCCCGGCTTTCTTT,CASSLNGFPAFF
TRBV10-3,few,NA,TRBJ2-7,TGTGCCATCAGCGAGGCGGTGATCCCCTACGAGCAGTACTTC,CAISEAVIPYEQYF
TRBV28,many,NA,TRBJ2-7,TGTGCCAGCAGTTTTAGGACAACAGCCTACGAGCAGTACTTC,CASSFRTTAYEQYF
TRBV5-4,NA,NA,TRBJ2-1,TGTGCCAGCAGCTGGCAGGGGGGGGGCTATACCCGAGGATACAATGAGCAGTTCTTC,CASSWQGGGYTRGYNEQFF
TRBV19,NA,TRBD1,TRBJ1-1,TGTGCCAGTAGTATGCCAGGGAGGGGGCTGAACACTGAAGCTTTCTTT,CASSMPGRGLNTEAFF
TRBV20-1,many,TRBD1,TRBJ1-1,TGCAGTCCAAAAAACGAGGGGGCTCACGCTGAAGCTTTCTTT,CSPKNEGAHAEAFF
TRBV29-1,few,TRBD1,TRBJ2-7,TGCAGCGTAGGACAGGGCCTCTACGAGCAGTACTTC,CSVGQGLYEQYF
TRBV20-1,NA,NA,TRBJ1-6,TGCAGTGCTGGTGGGAGGCAGTCGAATTCACCCCTCCACTTT,CSAGGRQSNSPLHF
TRBV12-5,many,TRBD2,TRBJ2-3,TGTGCTAGTGGAATAGCGGGGGTAGATACGCAGTATTTT,CASGIAGVDTQYF
TRBV15,few,TRBD1,TRBJ1-1,TGTGCCACCAGCAGAGATATGGGACAGGGGTACACTGAAGCTTTCTTT,CATSRDMGQGYTEAFF
TRBV9,once,TRBD1,TRBJ2-7,TGTGCCAGCAATGGACAGGGGGAACCCTACGAGCAGTACTTC,CASNGQGEPYEQYF
TRBV7-6,many,NA,TRBJ1-2,TGTGCCAGCAGCTTAGCGGTTACTCACAGGGTATATTATGGCTACACCTTC,CASSLAVTHRVYYGYTF
TRBV24-1,once,TRBD2,TRBJ2-5,TGTGCCAGCAGCCCTGGAGGACTAGCGCAAGAGACCCAGTACTTC,CASSPGGLAQETQYF
TRBV24-1,NA,TRBD1,TRBJ2-7,TGTGCCACCAGTGACGAGACAGGGGGTAACTACGAGCAGTACTTC,CATSDETGGNYEQYF
TRBV20-1,NA,TRBD2,TRBJ2-3,TGCAGTGCTAGTGCGGGGGGGGCGTATACGCAGTATTTT,CSASAGGAYTQYF
TRBV2,NA,TRBD2,TRBJ2-5,TGTGCCAGCAGGGCGGCGGGAGGGCCATCGGAGACCCAGTACTTC,CASRAAGGPSETQYF
TRBV15,NA,NA,TRBJ1-2,TGTGCCACCAGCAGAGAAGGGAATCTGTATGGCTACACCTTC,CATSREGNLYGYTF
TRBV28,few,TRBD1,TRBJ1-5,TGTGCCAGCAGCCCCATGGCTACAGGGGACCAGCATTTT,CASSPMATGDQHF
TRBV20-1,NA,NA,TRBJ2-7,TGCAGTGCTAGAGGACCCTCCGAGCAGTACTTC,CSARGPSEQYF
TRBV19,NA,TRBD1,TRBJ1-1,TGTGCCAGTAACGGGCAGGGGGCCGGGGCTTTCTTT,CASNGQGAGAFF
TRBV7-6,few,NA,TRBJ2-7,TGTGCCAGCAGCTTAGCCGGGGTTACCGAGCAGTACTTC,CASSLAGVTEQYF
TRBV24-1,NA,NA,TRBJ2-5,TGTGCCACCAGTCGAATTTGTGTCCGTTACTTC,CATSRICVRYF
TRBV3-1,NA,NA,TRBJ2-1,TGTGCCAGCAGCCCACAGCTTGTCTCCTACAATGAGCAGTTCTTC,CASSPQLVSYNEQFF
TRBV11-2,once,NA,TRBJ2-1,TGTGCCAGCAGCTTAGTTCTAAACTACAATGAGCAGTTCTTC,CASSLVLNYNEQFF
TRBV11-2,many,NA,TRBJ1-1,TGTGCCAGCAGAATAAGCTTAATTAGGGGGACTGAAGCTTTCTTT,CASRISLIRGTEAFF